This T cell receptor beta chain was recorded in a study of T cells after yellow fever vaccination (dated by TCRdb to about 2019). Describing the broader study: The SMART-Seq v4 Ultra Low Input RNA kit was used to prepare libraries from fractions with low cell numbers. Blood samples were taken at several timepoints before and after primary and secondary immunization, and bulk PBMC replicates and cell subsets were isolated. To follow T-cell clones before and after primary and booster YFV17D yellow fever vaccination, bulk TCR alpha and beta repertoires were sequenced over time. Two healthy male donors made up the cohort, one aged 18 to 30 years and the other aged 30 to 40 years. What the authors observed across the whole study: A small share of clonotypes occurred in both CD4 and CD8 compartments, likely arising from convergent recombination. Most clones expanded after primary vaccination (around 96% of CD4 and around nine tenths of CD8) were re-detected after the booster, suggesting that broad memory maintenance occurred. The secondary T-cell response was found to be weaker but faster than the primary response, with a peak reached on day 5 rather than on day 15. Because only two donors were included in the study, the extent to which the findings can be generalized is limited. Because abundant contaminating clonotypes from the bulk population could be contained in FACS-sorted repertoires, computational filtering was required.

Cut back by 7 bases and 6 bases, the V and J ends lie 22 bases apart. CDR1 LGHNA and CDR2 YSLEER were looked up in the germline V gene. From cysteine to phenylalanine, the CDR3 is 16 amino acids long. Just CDR3 DNA is preserved here, 48 bases in frame from base 1. Synthesis of TCR cDNA relied on 5'RACE template switching, a step that introduced a universal primer site along with unique molecular identifiers. cDNA synthesis was primed from both the TCR alpha and TCR beta constant segments. Two PCR steps were used to amplify libraries, with sample barcodes and sequencing adapters being added in the second step. Sequencing of libraries was done on Illumina HiSeq 2500 (2x100 bp) or NovaSeq (2x150 bp). From the authors' description of their analysis: MIGEC handled demultiplexing of reads and collapsing into UMI consensus sequences, while MiXCR performed V(D)J alignment. Clonotypes responding to the vaccine were identified with edgeR on replicate PBMC samples, with the criteria of FDR below 0.01 and a log2 fold change above 5 up to day 15. CD4 or CD8 identity was assigned to each bulk clonotype according to whether the clonotype was present at higher abundance in the sequenced CD4 repertoire or the sequenced CD8 repertoire. TCRdb reprocessed the public reads (quality trimming at Q25 with fastp, clone calling with MiXCR) and kept in-frame beta chains. Rows with a matching CDR3 protein are joined into one entry that keeps the most common DNA and genes. The V and J calls reflect TCRdb's pipeline rather than the authors' work. This sample comprises 450,000 to 550,000 distinct CDR3 sequences, 20% to 25% of them detected only once. The ten largest account for about 17% of the sample.

The intended sense of this specimen's treatment or condition label: live attenuated yellow fever vaccine strain. Two biological replicates of bulk PBMCs were collected at each blood-draw timepoint. PBMCs were isolated from peripheral blood using a standard Ficoll-Paque protocol. TriZol was used to extract RNA from bulk PBMCs, from CD4 and CD8 fractions, and from dextramer-positive and dextramer-negative fractions. This clonotype was observed a handful of times. Its antigen has not been determined. Per-base quality was not reported, and no clone a single base away is much larger than it. The TCR comes from a man younger than 35 who received the YFV17D yellow fever vaccine. The source was PBMCs, collected about 20 days after the first yellow fever vaccination. The chain is assembled from TRBV4-3 and TRBJ2-4, with TRBD2 perhaps the D gene, on 5 matching bases. The DNA sequence is given as TGCGCCAGCACCCCCTCGTCGGGTGGAGGCGGAAACATTCAGTACTTC. This is translated as CASTPSSGGGGNIQYF.